The entry below describes one TCR beta chain. What it binds is unknown. Findings of the study overall: Tumor Treg TCRs overlapped most with tumor naive CD4+ cells.

A single record per CDR3 protein comes from TCRdb applying MiXCR to the 5' RACE reads. The sample has about 43,000 distinct CDR3 sequences, over 20% seen once. Trimming took 3 bases from V and 2 from J, leaving 11 bases between them. The CDR3 is made up of 15 amino acids. Per germline, CDR1 SGHTA and CDR2 FQGNSA. Tregs were sorted as CD4+CD25+CD127-/low cells. Sequencing was carried out using Tregs sorted from a lymph node. The rearrangement links TRBV7-2 to TRBJ2-1; D possibly corresponds to TRBD1 (6 bases). The sequence was obtained from a female donor with breast cancer. This CDR3 is CASSFGTRTYNEQFF. The DNA of the CDR3 is TGTGCCAGCAGCTTCGGGACACGAACCTACAATGAGCAGTTCTTC.